The T cell receptor (beta chain) described here comes from a study of T-cell memory formation after mild COVID-19. Germline assignment: CDR1 SGHRS and CDR2 YFSETQ. The J segment lost 0 bases and the V segment lost 4 bases, leaving 8 bases of the junction unmatched. There are 17 residues in the CDR3. TCRdb re-analysed the 5' RACE reads in MiXCR, keeping a single row per CDR3 protein. This sample has some 54,000 distinct CDR3 sequences, with more than 8% found just once. Sequencing was carried out using PBMCs or a T cell subset sorted from them (not recorded which). The chain carries TRBV5-1 and TRBJ2-5; 11 bases align to TRBD2. The sequence was collected from a young man who had mild COVID-19 (a few samples of this study predate the infection). Cell type and time point are not known. Written as DNA, the CDR3 is TGCGCCAGCAGCCCGGGATCTAGCGGGGGGTACCAAGAGACCCAGTACTTC. Protein sequence: CASSPGSSGGYQETQYF.